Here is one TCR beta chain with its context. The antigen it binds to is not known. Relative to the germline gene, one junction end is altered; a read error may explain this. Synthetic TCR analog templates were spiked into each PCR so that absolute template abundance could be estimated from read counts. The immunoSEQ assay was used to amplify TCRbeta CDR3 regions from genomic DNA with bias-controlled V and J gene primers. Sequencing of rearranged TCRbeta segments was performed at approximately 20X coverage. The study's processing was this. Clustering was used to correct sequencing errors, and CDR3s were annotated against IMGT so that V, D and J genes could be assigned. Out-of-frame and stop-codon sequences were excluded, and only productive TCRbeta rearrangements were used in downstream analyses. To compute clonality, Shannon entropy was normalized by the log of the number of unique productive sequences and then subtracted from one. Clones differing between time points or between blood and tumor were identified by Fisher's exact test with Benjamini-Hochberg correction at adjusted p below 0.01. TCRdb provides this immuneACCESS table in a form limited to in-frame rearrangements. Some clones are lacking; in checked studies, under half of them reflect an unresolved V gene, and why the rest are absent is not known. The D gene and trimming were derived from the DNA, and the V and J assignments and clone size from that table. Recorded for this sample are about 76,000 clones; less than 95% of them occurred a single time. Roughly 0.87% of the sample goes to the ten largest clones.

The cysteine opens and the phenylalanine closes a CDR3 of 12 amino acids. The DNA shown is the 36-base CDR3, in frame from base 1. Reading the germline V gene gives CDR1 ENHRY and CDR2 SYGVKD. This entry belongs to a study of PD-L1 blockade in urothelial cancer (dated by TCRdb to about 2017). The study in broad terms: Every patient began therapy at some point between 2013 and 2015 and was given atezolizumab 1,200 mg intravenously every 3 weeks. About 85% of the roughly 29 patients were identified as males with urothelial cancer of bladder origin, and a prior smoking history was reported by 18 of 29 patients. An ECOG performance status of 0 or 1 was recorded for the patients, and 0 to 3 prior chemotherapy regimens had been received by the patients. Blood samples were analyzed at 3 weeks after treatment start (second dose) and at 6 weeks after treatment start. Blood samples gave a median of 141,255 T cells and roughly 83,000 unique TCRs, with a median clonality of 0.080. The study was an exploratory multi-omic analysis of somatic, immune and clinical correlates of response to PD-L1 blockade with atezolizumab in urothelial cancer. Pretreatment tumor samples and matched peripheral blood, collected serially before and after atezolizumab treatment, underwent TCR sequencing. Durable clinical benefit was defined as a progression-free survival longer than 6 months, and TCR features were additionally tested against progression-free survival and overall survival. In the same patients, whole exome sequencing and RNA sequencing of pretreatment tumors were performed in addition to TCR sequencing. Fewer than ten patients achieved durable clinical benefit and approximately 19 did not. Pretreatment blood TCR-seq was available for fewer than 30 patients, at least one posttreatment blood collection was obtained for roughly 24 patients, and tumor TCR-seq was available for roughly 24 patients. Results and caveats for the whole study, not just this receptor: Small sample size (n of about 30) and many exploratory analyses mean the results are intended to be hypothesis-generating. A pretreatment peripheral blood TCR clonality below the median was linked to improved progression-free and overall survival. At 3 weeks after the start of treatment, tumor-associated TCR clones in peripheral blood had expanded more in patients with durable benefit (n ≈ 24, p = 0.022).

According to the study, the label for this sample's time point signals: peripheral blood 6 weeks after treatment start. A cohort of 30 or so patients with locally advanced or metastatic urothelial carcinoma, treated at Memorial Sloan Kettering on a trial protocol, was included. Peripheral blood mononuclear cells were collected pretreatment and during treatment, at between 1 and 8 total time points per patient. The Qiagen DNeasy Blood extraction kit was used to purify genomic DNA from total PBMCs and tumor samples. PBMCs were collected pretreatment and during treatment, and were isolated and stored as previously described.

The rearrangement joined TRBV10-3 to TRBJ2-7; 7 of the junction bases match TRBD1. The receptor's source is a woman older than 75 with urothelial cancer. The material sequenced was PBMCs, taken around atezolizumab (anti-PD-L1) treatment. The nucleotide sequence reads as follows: TGTGCCGTCAAAGGACAGGATGGGGCCAGTAACTTC. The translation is CAVKGQDGASNF.